This is a list of T cell receptor beta chains from one sample in a study of T-cell memory formation after mild COVID-19. Using its own MiXCR run on the 5' RACE reads, TCRdb lists one record per CDR3 protein. The data show around 410,000 distinct CDR3 sequences, around a quarter seen once. Sequencing was done on a sample of PBMCs or a T cell subset sorted from them (not recorded which). The source is an adult woman who had mild COVID-19 (a few samples of this study predate the infection). Cell type and time point are not known. Both conserved end residues are part of each CDR3. The D gene is left open where the match is weak. Clone size is not always given. Where it is, it says once, few, many or a class for expanded clones.

>TRBJ1-1|NA|TRBV5-1|NA
TGCGCCGTGATTATGGGCACTTCGAACACTGAAGCTTTCTTT
CAVIMGTSNTEAFF
>TRBJ1-5|NA|TRBV7-9|NA
TGTGCCAGCAGCCAATCGAATAGCAATCAGCCCCAGCATTTT
CASSQSNSNQPQHF
>TRBJ2-7|few|TRBV10-3|TRBD1
TGTGCCATCAGTGTGGGGGCAGGGGGCTCCTACGAGCAGTACTTC
CAISVGAGGSYEQYF
>TRBJ1-4|few|TRBV6-1|NA
TGTGCCAGCACCAGGGGATCGGAGGTTAATGAAAAACTGTTTTTT
CASTRGSEVNEKLFF
>TRBJ2-3|few|TRBV7-9|NA
TGTGCCAGCAGCTTAGCGGAGTCAGTCACAGATACGCAGTATTTT
CASSLAESVTDTQYF
>TRBJ2-1|NA|TRBV7-3|TRBD2
TGTGCCAGCAGCTTAAGTAGCGGGGCAGGGGTGTACAATGAGCAGTTCTTC
CASSLSSGAGVYNEQFF
>TRBJ1-4|NA|TRBV29-1|TRBD1
TGCAGCGTTGAAGGCCGTGACAGGGGAGGAAATGAAAAACTGTTTTTT
CSVEGRDRGGNEKLFF
>TRBJ1-2|NA|TRBV25-1|NA
TGTGCCAGCAGAACGGGGGCTGATCTCTACACCTTC
CASRTGADLYTF
>TRBJ2-7|few|TRBV7-8|TRBD1
TGTGCCAGCAGCTTAGCGAAGGGTGGGGGGACAGGGTTCTGGTACGAGCAGTACTTC
CASSLAKGGGTGFWYEQYF
>TRBJ2-1|few|TRBV15|NA
TGTGCCACCAGCAGAGATGGTCCAAGCGAGCAGTTCTTC
CATSRDGPSEQFF
>TRBJ1-5|NA|TRBV12-3/TRBV12-4|NA
TGTGCCAGCAGTTTTGGCAGCGAGATAAATCAGCCCCAGCATTTT
CASSFGSEINQPQHF
>TRBJ1-2|NA|TRBV6-2/TRBV6-3|TRBD1
TGTGCCAGCAGTAGCCGGGACAGGGGCGACGAGAATGGCTACACCTTC
CASSSRDRGDENGYTF
>TRBJ2-7|NA|TRBV7-9|NA
TGTGCCAGCAGCTTAAGCGACTACGAGCAGTACTTC
CASSLSDYEQYF
>TRBJ2-3|few|TRBV3-1|TRBD2
TGTGCCAGCAGCCAAGAGGCACCCGGACTAGCGGGGGGCCTCACAGATACGCAGTATTTT
CASSQEAPGLAGGLTDTQYF
>TRBJ2-3|many|TRBV7-9|NA
TGTGCCAGCAGCTTAGTGGTACAGCCAGATACGCAGTATTTT
CASSLVVQPDTQYF
>TRBJ1-2|few|TRBV4-2|TRBD1
TGTGCCAGCAGCCAAGAGACCCGGGACAGCTATGGCTACACCTTC
CASSQETRDSYGYTF
>TRBJ1-3|NA|TRBV29-1|NA
TGCAGCGTCCAGACGGTGCCGAGCTCTGGAAACACCATATATTTT
CSVQTVPSSGNTIYF
>TRBJ1-5|few|TRBV12-3/TRBV12-4|TRBD1
TGTGCCAGCAACACGCAGGGGGCGAGAGGACAGCCCCAGCATTTT
CASNTQGARGQPQHF
>TRBJ1-4|NA|TRBV7-3|TRBD1
TGTGCCAGCAGCTACTGGACAGGAACAGGGGAAAAACTGTTTTTT
CASSYWTGTGEKLFF
>TRBJ2-2|NA|TRBV4-2|NA
TGTGCCAGCAGCCAAGAGTCCACCGGGGAGCTGTTTTTT
CASSQESTGELFF
>TRBJ2-1|NA|TRBV6-6|NA
TGTGCCAGCAGTTACTCACCTAGGGCGGGTGAGCAGTTCTTC
CASSYSPRAGEQFF
>TRBJ1-5|NA|TRBV6-1|NA
TGTGCCAGCAGTGAAGCGGGTGAGAACAATCAGCCCCAGCATTTT
CASSEAGENNQPQHF
>TRBJ2-1|few|TRBV9|NA
TGTGCCAGCAGCGTAGACGTGGGAGTGGTTTACAATGAGCAGTTCTTC
CASSVDVGVVYNEQFF
>TRBJ2-3|NA|TRBV7-8|NA
TGTGCCAGCAGCTTATCGCGGTACGGGGCCGTCGGATTCCCGGCCGATACGCAGTATTTT
CASSLSRYGAVGFPADTQYF
>TRBJ2-5|NA|TRBV11-3|TRBD1
TGTGCCAGCAGCTTAAGCTTGGGACAGGGCCAAGAGACCCAGTACTTC
CASSLSLGQGQETQYF
>TRBJ2-7|NA|TRBV6-1|TRBD1
TGTGCCAGCACCGGAATAGGGGGCAACTCAGTAGGGTACTTC
CASTGIGGNSVGYF
>TRBJ1-2|few|TRBV6-2/TRBV6-3|TRBD1
TGTGCCAGCAGTTACGAGGGACAGGGGAAAGCTGGAAACTATGGCTACACCTTC
CASSYEGQGKAGNYGYTF
>TRBJ2-7|NA|TRBV11-2|TRBD1
TGTGCCAGCAGCTTACGGGGACAGAGCTCCTACGAGCAGTACTTC
CASSLRGQSSYEQYF
>TRBJ1-2|NA|TRBV6-2/TRBV6-3|TRBD1
TGTGCCAGCCGTACAGGGGGCGACTATGGCTACACCTTC
CASRTGGDYGYTF